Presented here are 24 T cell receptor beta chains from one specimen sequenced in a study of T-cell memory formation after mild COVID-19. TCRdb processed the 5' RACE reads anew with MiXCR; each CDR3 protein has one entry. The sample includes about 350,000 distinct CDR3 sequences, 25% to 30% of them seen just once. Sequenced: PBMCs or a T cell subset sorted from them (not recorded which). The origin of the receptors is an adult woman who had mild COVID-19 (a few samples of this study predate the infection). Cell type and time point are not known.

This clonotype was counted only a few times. DNA of the CDR3: TGTGCCAGCAGCTTTCGGACTAGCGCCTCCTACGAGCAGTACTTC. This translates into CASSFRTSASYEQYF. V is TRBV7-9 and J is TRBJ2-7; 9 positions match TRBD2. Germline V gene sequence: CDR1 SEHNR, CDR2 FQNEAQ (reference sequence). The CDR3 covers 15 residues. The junction had 3 bases not matched to a gene; V was cut back by 3 bases and J by 0 bases.

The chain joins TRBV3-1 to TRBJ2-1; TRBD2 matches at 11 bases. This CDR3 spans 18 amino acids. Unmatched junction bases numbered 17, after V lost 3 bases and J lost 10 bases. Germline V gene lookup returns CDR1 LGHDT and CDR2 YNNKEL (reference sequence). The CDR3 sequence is CASSQEFSTSGKNAEQFF. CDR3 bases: TGTGCCAGCAGCCAGGAATTTTCGACTAGCGGGAAGAATGCCGAGCAGTTCTTC.

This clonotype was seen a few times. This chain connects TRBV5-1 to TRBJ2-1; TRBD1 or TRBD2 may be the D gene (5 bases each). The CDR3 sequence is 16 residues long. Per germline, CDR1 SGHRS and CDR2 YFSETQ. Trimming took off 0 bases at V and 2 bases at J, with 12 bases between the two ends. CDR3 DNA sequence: TGCGCCAGCAGCTTGGAGGGACCCCGAGCCTACAATGAGCAGTTCTTC. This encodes CASSLEGPRAYNEQFF.

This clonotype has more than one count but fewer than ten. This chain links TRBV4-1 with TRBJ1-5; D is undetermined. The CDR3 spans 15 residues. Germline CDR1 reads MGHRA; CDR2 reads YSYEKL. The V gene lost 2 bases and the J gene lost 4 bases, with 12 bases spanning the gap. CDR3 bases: TGCGCCAGCAGCCAATTGTCTGCTCCGAATCAGCCCCAGCATTTT. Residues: CASSQLSAPNQPQHF.

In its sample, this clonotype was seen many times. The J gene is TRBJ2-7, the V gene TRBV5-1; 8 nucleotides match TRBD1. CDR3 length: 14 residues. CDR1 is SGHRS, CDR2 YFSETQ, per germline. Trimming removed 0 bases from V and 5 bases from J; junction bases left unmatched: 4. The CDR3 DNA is TGCGCCAGCAGCTTGGGGGCAGGGGGCAACGAGCAGTACTTC. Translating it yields CASSLGAGGNEQYF.

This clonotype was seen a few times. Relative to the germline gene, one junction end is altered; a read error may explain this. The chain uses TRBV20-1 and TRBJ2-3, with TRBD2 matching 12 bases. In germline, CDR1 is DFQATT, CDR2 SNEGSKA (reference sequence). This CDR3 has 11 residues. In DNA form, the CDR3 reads TGCAGTGCGAAAGGACTAGCGGGACTTCGTTTT. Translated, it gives CSAKGLAGLRF.

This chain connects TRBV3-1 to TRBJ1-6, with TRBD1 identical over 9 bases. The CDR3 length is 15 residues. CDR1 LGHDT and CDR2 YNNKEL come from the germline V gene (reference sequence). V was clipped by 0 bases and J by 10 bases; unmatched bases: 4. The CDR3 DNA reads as TGTGCCAGCAGCCAAGATGGGACAGGGAAATCACCCCTCCACTTT. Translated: CASSQDGTGKSPLHF.

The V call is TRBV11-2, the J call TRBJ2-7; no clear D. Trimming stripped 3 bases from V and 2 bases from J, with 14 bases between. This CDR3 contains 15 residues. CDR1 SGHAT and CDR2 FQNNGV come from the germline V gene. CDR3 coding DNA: TGTGCCAGCAGCTTGCCCGCGACAAACCCCTACGAGCAGTACTTC. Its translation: CASSLPATNPYEQYF.

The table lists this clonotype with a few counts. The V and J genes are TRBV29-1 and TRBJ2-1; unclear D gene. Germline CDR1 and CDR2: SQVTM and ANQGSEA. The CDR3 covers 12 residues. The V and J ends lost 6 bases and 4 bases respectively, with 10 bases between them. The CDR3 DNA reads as TGCAGCGTCCGGGCCCAGTACAATGAGCAGTTCTTC. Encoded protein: CSVRAQYNEQFF.

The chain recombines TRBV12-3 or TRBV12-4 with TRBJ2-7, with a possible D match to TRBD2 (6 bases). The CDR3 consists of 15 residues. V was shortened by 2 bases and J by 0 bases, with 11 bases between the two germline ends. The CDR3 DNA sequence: TGTGCCAGCAGTTTATATGGGGGGTACTCCTACGAGCAGTACTTC. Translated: CASSLYGGYSYEQYF.

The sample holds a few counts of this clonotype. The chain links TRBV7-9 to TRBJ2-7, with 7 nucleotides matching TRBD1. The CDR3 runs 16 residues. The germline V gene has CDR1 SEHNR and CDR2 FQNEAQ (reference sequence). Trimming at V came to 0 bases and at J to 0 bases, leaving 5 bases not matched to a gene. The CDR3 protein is CASSLAQGQISYEQYF. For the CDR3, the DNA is TGTGCCAGCAGCTTAGCGCAGGGACAGATCTCCTACGAGCAGTACTTC.

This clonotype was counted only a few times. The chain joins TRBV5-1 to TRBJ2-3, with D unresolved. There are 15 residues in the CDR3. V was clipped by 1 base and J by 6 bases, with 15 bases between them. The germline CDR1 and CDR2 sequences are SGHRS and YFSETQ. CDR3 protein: CASSLSGPAADTQYF. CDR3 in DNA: TGCGCCAGCAGCTTGTCCGGCCCCGCGGCGGATACGCAGTATTTT. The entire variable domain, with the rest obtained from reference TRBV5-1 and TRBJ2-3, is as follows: KAGVTQTPRYLIKTRGQQVTLSCSPISGHRSVSWYQQTPGQGLQFLFEYFSETQRNKGNFPGRFSGRQFSNSRSEMNVSTLELGDSALYLCASSLSGPAADTQYFGPGTRLTVL.

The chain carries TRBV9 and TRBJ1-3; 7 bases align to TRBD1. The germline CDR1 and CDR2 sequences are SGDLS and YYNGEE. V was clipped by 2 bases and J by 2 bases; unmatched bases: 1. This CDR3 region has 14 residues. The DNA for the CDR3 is TGTGCCAGCAGCGTGGGGACAGCTGGAAACACCATATATTTT. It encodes CASSVGTAGNTIYF.

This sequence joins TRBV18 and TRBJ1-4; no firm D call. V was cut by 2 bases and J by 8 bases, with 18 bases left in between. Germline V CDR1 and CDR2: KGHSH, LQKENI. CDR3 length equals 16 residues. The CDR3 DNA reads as TGTGCCAGCTCACCAAAAGGCGCCAACATAGGGGAAAAACTGTTTTTT. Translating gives CASSPKGANIGEKLFF.

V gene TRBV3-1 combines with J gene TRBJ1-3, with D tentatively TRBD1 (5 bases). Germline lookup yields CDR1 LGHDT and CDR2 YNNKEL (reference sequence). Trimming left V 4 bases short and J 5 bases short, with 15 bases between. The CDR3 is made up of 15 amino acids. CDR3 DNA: TGTGCCAGCAGCCCATACCGGGACCGCAGAAACACCATATATTTT. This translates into CASSPYRDRRNTIYF.

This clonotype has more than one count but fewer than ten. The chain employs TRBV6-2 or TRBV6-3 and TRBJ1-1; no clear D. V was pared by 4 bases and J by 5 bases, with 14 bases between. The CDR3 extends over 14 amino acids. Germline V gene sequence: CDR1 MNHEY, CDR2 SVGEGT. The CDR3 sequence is CASSSNREGTEAFF. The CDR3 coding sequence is TGTGCCAGCAGTTCAAACCGGGAAGGGACTGAAGCTTTCTTT.

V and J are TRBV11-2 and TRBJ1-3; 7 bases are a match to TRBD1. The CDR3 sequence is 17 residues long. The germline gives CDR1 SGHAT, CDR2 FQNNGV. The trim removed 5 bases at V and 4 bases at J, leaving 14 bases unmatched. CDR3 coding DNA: TGTGCCAGCAGCCCGACAGCGACAGGGAGCGGAGGAAACACCATATATTTT. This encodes CASSPTATGSGGNTIYF.

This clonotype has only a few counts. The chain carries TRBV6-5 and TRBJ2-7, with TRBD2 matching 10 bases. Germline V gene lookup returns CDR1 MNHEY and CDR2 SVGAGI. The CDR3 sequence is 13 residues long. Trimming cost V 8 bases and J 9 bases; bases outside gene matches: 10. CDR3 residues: CASGLAGARAQYF. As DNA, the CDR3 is TGTGCCAGCGGCCTAGCGGGGGCCAGGGCGCAGTACTTC.

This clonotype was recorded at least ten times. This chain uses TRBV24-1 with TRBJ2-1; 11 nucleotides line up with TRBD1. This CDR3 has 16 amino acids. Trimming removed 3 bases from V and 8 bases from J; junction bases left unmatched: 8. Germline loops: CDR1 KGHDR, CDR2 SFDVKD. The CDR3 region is CATSDTRTGGGDEQFF. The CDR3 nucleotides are TGTGCCACCAGTGATACCAGGACAGGGGGCGGGGATGAGCAGTTCTTC.

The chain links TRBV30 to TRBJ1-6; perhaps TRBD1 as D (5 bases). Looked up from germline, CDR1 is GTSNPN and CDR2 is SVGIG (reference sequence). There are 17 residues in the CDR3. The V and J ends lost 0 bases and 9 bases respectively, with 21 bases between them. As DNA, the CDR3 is TGTGCCTGGAGTGTCCTGGACGGGAGCACGGGGGGTTCACCCCTCCACTTT. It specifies CAWSVLDGSTGGSPLHF.

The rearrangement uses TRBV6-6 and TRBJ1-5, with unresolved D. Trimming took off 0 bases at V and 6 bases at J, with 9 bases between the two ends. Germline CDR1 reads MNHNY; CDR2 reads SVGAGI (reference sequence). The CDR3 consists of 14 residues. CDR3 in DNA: TGTGCCAGCAGTTACTCTGGGGAAGGTCAGCCCCAGCATTTT. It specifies CASSYSGEGQPQHF.

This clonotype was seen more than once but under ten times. CDR3 residues: CASSDLDSYEQYF. In DNA, the CDR3 is TGTGCCAGCAGTGACTTAGACAGCTACGAGCAGTACTTC. The chain combines TRBV6-1 with TRBJ2-7, with a tentative D call TRBD1 (5 bases). V lost 3 bases and J lost 3, with 9 bases in between. The CDR3 consists of 13 residues. The V gene's germline CDR1 is MNHNS and CDR2 SASEGT.

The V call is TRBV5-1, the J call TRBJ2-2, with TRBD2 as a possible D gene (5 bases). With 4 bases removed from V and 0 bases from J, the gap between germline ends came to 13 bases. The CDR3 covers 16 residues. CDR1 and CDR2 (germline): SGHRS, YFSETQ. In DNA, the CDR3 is TGCGCCAGCAGCGTCGACTACCCCCCGAACACCGGGGAGCTGTTTTTT. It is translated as CASSVDYPPNTGELFF.

CDR3 bases: TGTGCCACCTTGAGTAACACTGAAGCTTTCTTT. The encoded protein is CATLSNTEAFF. V is TRBV6-5 and J is TRBJ1-1; D ambiguous. The CDR3 consists of 11 residues. Germline V lookup: CDR1 MNHEY, CDR2 SVGAGI. Trimming left V 10 bases short and J 2 bases short, with 8 bases between.